One and the same sample provided the 18 T cell receptor beta chains below, sequenced in a study of blood T cell repertoires in COVID-19. This table comes from immunoSEQ multiplex PCR, and its TCRdb copy is limited to in-frame clones, with some not included. The data contain about 300,000 clones, 90% of them singletons. The material sequenced was PBMCs or T cells enriched from blood (not recorded which). These receptors were taken from a woman in her 30s who had recovered from COVID-19.

The V call is TRBV11-2, the J call TRBJ2-7, with D possibly being TRBD1 (6 bases). Between the trimmed V and J ends, which lost 0 bases and 4 bases, there was a span of 22 bases. Germline-derived CDR1 and CDR2 are SGHAT and FQNNGV. CDR3 length: 18 residues. This CDR3 is CASSLEVSWTERGYEQYF. For the CDR3, the DNA is TGTGCCAGCAGCTTAGAAGTTTCATGGACAGAACGAGGTTACGAGCAGTACTTC.

The chain carries TRBV2 and TRBJ2-5; 8 nucleotides agree with TRBD2. Germline V gene sequence: CDR1 SNHLY, CDR2 FYNNEI. J was trimmed by 7 bases and V by 0 bases; bases with no gene match: 7. The CDR3 runs to 15 residues. The CDR3 sequence: CASSEALTGGVTQYF. CDR3 bases: TGTGCCAGCAGTGAAGCGCTCACGGGAGGGGTGACCCAGTACTTC.

A single count supports this clone. This rearrangement joins TRBV19 to TRBJ2-7, with D possibly TRBD2 on 6 matching bases. Trimming removed 5 bases at V and 1 base at J, with 21 bases between. In germline, CDR1 is LNHDA, CDR2 SQIVND (reference sequence). The CDR3 spans 17 residues. The DNA of the CDR3 is TGTGCCAGTAGTTCCCGGTGGGCGGGGACGTCTTCCTACGAGCAGTACTTC. Protein product: CASSSRWAGTSSYEQYF.

J is TRBJ2-2 and V is TRBV2; 7 bases are shared with TRBD2. This CDR3 contains 16 residues. V gave up 2 bases and J gave up 1 base; unmatched junction bases: 4. Germline V lookup: CDR1 SNHLY, CDR2 FYNNEI. The CDR3 here is CASSERSSGNTGELFF. The DNA for the CDR3 is TGTGCCAGCAGTGAACGCTCTAGCGGGAACACCGGGGAGCTGTTTTTT.

The V call is TRBV5-4, the J call TRBJ2-7; 9 nucleotides line up with TRBD2. The junction had 5 bases not matched to a gene; V was cut back by 4 bases and J by 0 bases. In germline, CDR1 is SGHNT, CDR2 YYREEE (reference sequence). The CDR3 is 15 amino acids. The CDR3 DNA follows: TGTGCCAGCAGCAGGCTAGCGGGAAGCTCCTACGAGCAGTACTTC. This gives the protein CASSRLAGSSYEQYF.

The rearrangement uses TRBV28 and TRBJ2-7; tentative D call: TRBD2 (5 bases). The CDR3 contains 14 residues. CDR1 is MDHEN and CDR2 is SYDVKM in the germline V gene. The V end lost 5 bases, the J end lost 1 base, and 12 bases lay between the germline ends. DNA for the CDR3: TGTGCCAGCAGTCTCCTCCGGGGATCCTACGAGCAGTACTTC. As protein: CASSLLRGSYEQYF.

This chain joins TRBV28 and TRBJ2-1, with D possibly matching TRBD1 (5 bases). Deletions cut 7 bases from V and 4 bases from J, with 8 bases between. The CDR3 runs 12 residues. Looked up from germline, CDR1 is MDHEN and CDR2 is SYDVKM. The CDR3 DNA is TGTGCCAGCACTCGACAGTACAATGAGCAGTTCTTC. The encoded protein is CASTRQYNEQFF.

This chain joins TRBV28 and TRBJ1-5; D ambiguous. The V and J ends lost 5 bases and 5 bases respectively, with 19 bases between them. Germline V gene data show CDR1 as MDHEN and CDR2 as SYDVKM. This CDR3 has 16 residues. In DNA, the CDR3 is TGTGCCAGCAGTAACCCAGGTCGGTATTTAGATCAGCCCCAGCATTTT. This sequence encodes CASSNPGRYLDQPQHF.

This rearrangement joins TRBV18 to TRBJ2-5; TRBD2 matches at 8 bases. Germline CDR1 is KGHSH and CDR2 is LQKENI. V dropped 6 bases and J dropped 3; count of bases not matched to a gene: 9. There are 15 residues in the CDR3. The DNA of the CDR3 is TGTGCCAGCTCCCGGGCTAGCGGGCTAAAAGAGACCCAGTACTTC. Amino acids: CASSRASGLKETQYF. The full variable domain, rest sourced from reference TRBV18 and TRBJ2-5, is NAGVMQNPRHLVRRRGQEARLRCSPMKGHSHVYWYRQLPEEGLKFMVYLQKENIIDESGMPKERFSAEFPKEGPSILRIQQVVRGDSAAYFCASSRASGLKETQYFGPGTRLLVL.

J is TRBJ1-2 and V is TRBV28; 7 positions agree with TRBD1. The CDR3 sequence is 15 residues long. Germline CDR1 and CDR2: MDHEN and SYDVKM. V was pared by 7 bases and J by 6 bases, with 14 bases of the junction left unmatched. In DNA, the CDR3 is TGTGCCAGCATCCTCGCGGGGCAGGGGGAAGATGGCTACACCTTC. Its translation: CASILAGQGEDGYTF.

The J gene is TRBJ1-4, the V gene TRBV18; 11 bases are a match to TRBD1. CDR1 is KGHSH and CDR2 is LQKENI in the germline V gene. The CDR3 runs 15 residues. J lost 7 bases, V lost 6 bases, and 7 bases had no gene match. DNA of the CDR3: TGTGCCAGCTCCCCGGAGGGGACAGGGGGTGAAAAACTGTTTTTT. This gives the protein CASSPEGTGGEKLFF.

The V call is TRBV14, the J call TRBJ1-2; D not certain. The germline CDR1 and CDR2 sequences are SGHDN and FVKESK. V gave up 2 bases and J gave up 8 bases, with 15 bases separating them. CDR3 length equals 14 residues. The DNA for the CDR3 is TGTGCCAGCAGCCAATCAGGAGGAGATCAGGGCTACACCTTC. Protein sequence: CASSQSGGDQGYTF.

The V call is TRBV6-2 or TRBV6-3, the J call TRBJ2-1; TRBD2 aligns across 9 bases. CDR1 and CDR2 (germline): MNHEY, SVGEGT. V gave up 5 bases and J gave up 5 bases; unmatched junction bases: 10. The CDR3 consists of 16 residues. CDR3 DNA sequence: TGTGCCAGCAGTCTCCGTCGGGCTAGCGGGGACAATGAGCAGTTCTTC. It codes for CASSLRRASGDNEQFF.

The rearrangement joins TRBV28 to TRBJ1-4; 11 bases match TRBD1. With 7 bases clipped from V and 8 bases from J, the junction kept 9 bases outside the gene matches. CDR1 is MDHEN and CDR2 is SYDVKM in the germline V gene. The CDR3 consists of 15 residues. Written as DNA, the CDR3 is TGTGCCAGCACCCTCGACGGGACAGGGGGAGAAAAACTGTTTTTT. This translates into CASTLDGTGGEKLFF.

V usage is TRBV5-1 and J usage is TRBJ2-3, with 9 bases that match TRBD2. This CDR3 contains 16 residues. CDR1 and CDR2 from the germline V gene are SGHRS and YFSETQ. V gave up 2 bases and J gave up 0 bases; unmatched junction bases: 4. The CDR3: CASSFSTSGSTDTQYF. CDR3 nucleotides: TGCGCCAGCAGCTTTAGTACTAGCGGGAGCACAGATACGCAGTATTTT.

CDR3 in DNA: TGTGCCATCGAGCGGGACGAGGGCTATGGCTACACCTTC. It yields the protein CAIERDEGYGYTF. V usage is TRBV10-3 and J usage is TRBJ1-2; the D gene is possibly TRBD1 (5 bases). Trimming cost V 8 bases and J 4 bases, with 14 bases left between them. Germline values: CDR1 ENHRY, CDR2 SYGVKD. This CDR3 has 13 amino acids.

The chain employs TRBV9 and TRBJ2-5; 10 nucleotides match TRBD2. CDR3 length: 19 amino acids. Germline trimming cut 0 bases from V and 2 bases from J; bases unmatched to any gene: 13. The germline V gene encodes CDR1 SGDLS and CDR2 YYNGEE. CDR3 residues: CASSVAGTSAGGVQETQYF. As DNA, the CDR3 is TGTGCCAGCAGCGTAGCGGGGACTAGCGCCGGGGGTGTACAAGAGACCCAGTACTTC.

V and J are TRBV7-2 and TRBJ1-4; D unresolved. This CDR3 region has 14 residues. V lost 2 bases, J lost 2 bases, and 6 bases lay in between. CDR1 and CDR2 from the germline V gene are SGHTA and FQGNSA. The CDR3, as DNA: TGTGCCAGCAGCTTAAGAGCGACTAATGAAAAACTGTTTTTT. Protein sequence: CASSLRATNEKLFF.